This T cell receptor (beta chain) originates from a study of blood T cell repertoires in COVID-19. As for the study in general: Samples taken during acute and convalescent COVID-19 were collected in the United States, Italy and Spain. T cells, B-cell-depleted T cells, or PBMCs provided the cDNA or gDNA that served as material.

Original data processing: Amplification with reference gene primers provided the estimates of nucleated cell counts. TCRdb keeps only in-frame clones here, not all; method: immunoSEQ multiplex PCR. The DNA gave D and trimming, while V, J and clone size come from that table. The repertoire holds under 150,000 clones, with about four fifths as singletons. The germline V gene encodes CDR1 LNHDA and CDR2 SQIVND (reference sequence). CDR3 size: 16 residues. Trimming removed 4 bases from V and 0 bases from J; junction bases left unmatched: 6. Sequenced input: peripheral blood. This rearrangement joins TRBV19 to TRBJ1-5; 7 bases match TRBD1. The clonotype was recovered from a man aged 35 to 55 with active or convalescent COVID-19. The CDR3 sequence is CASSRDSPYSNQPQHF. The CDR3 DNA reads TGTGCCAGTAGTAGGGACAGTCCCTATAGCAATCAGCCCCAGCATTTT.